The rows below give T cell receptor beta chains drawn from one sample of a study of blood T cell repertoires in COVID-19. Profiled with immunoSEQ multiplex PCR; TCRdb holds only in-frame clones, not every one. The sample holds roughly 250,000 clones; about 90% are singletons and the top ten take just over 7%. The sequenced sample consisted of peripheral blood. The receptors here all came from a man aged 55 to 70 who had recovered from COVID-19. Both conserved end residues are part of each CDR3. A D gene is named only where the DNA matches it firmly. Clone size is given for some rows only: seen once, a few or many times, or a class if the clone is expanded.

V gene	J gene	D gene	clone size	CDR3 protein	CDR3 DNA
TRBV5-1	TRBJ1-2	NA	NA	CASSRGTENYGYTF	TGCGCCAGCAGCCGGGGGACGGAGAACTATGGCTACACCTTC
TRBV14	TRBJ2-7	NA	NA	CASSQSLRSRENYEQYF	TGTGCCAGCAGCCAGTCCCTGCGTAGTAGGGAGAACTACGAGCAGTACTTC
TRBV5-1	TRBJ2-2	NA	once	CASTPRVLTGELFF	TGCGCCAGCACCCCCCGGGTCCTCACCGGGGAGCTGTTTTTT
TRBV6-5	TRBJ2-7	TRBD1	once	CASSRDRWSYEQYF	TGTGCCAGCAGTAGGGACAGGTGGTCCTACGAGCAGTACTTC
TRBV7-9	TRBJ2-3	NA	NA	CASSLGLGTDTQYF	TGTGCCAGCAGCTTAGGGCTGGGCACAGATACGCAGTATTTT
TRBV19	TRBJ2-1	NA	NA	CASSISRLPTSEQFF	TGTGCCAGTAGTATCTCTCGACTTCCTACGTCTGAGCAGTTCTTC
TRBV6-5	TRBJ2-1	TRBD1	NA	CASSPNRGLGNEQFF	TGTGCCAGCAGTCCGAACAGGGGGCTGGGCAATGAGCAGTTCTTC
TRBV19	TRBJ1-2	TRBD1	NA	CASSQQGAGGYTF	TGTGCCAGTAGCCAACAGGGGGCGGGAGGCTACACCTTC
TRBV12-5	TRBJ2-2	NA	NA	CASGLVLGGTANTGELFF	TGTGCTAGTGGTTTGGTACTGGGGGGTACAGCGAACACCGGGGAGCTGTTTTTT
TRBV2	TRBJ2-1	TRBD2	NA	CASRSGTSSQFF	TGTGCCAGCAGATCCGGGACTAGCTCCCAGTTCTTC
TRBV27	TRBJ2-3	TRBD2	NA	CASSFDKRGVIKDTQYF	TGTGCCAGCAGTTTCGACAAGCGGGGGGTAATCAAAGATACGCAGTATTTT
TRBV28	TRBJ1-5	NA	few	CASSLSYQPQHF	TGTGCCAGCAGTTTATCTTATCAGCCCCAGCATTTT
TRBV1	TRBJ2-3	NA	NA	CTSSQARLAGGQSSSTDTQYF	TGCACCAGCAGCCAAGCCCGACTAGCGGGGGGGCAATCATCTAGTACAGATACGCAGTATTTT
TRBV4-2	TRBJ1-2	NA	NA	CASSQEGGEANYGYTF	TGTGCCAGCAGCCAAGAGGGGGGAGAAGCTAACTATGGCTACACCTTC
TRBV3-1/TRBV3-2	TRBJ2-5	NA	few	CASSQGLRMSRETQYF	TGTGCCAGCAGCCAAGGATTGCGAATGTCCAGGGAGACCCAGTACTTC
TRBV5-6	TRBJ1-2	TRBD1	NA	CASSSRDRGQGYTF	TGTGCCAGCAGCTCCCGGGACAGGGGGCAGGGCTACACCTTC
TRBV11-2	TRBJ1-6	NA	NA	CASSVGTIGNSPLHF	TGTGCCAGCAGCGTCGGGACAATTGGTAATTCACCCCTCCACTTT
TRBV18	TRBJ1-2	TRBD1	NA	CASSLGQGDFHTF	TGTGCCAGCTCTCTCGGACAGGGAGATTTTCACACCTTC
TRBV20-1	TRBJ1-1	NA	NA	CSIGRNTEAFF	TGCAGTATCGGGAGGAACACTGAAGCTTTCTTT
TRBV6-5	TRBJ2-5	TRBD2	NA	CASSYSGLPGGTQYF	TGTGCCAGCAGTTACTCGGGACTACCTGGAGGGACCCAGTACTTC
TRBV21-1	TRBJ1-1	NA	few	CAWRLGRRTEAFF	TGTGCCTGGAGGCTAGGGCGGAGGACTGAAGCTTTCTTT
TRBV6-1	TRBJ1-4	NA	NA	CASSERPGKEKLFF	TGTGCCAGCAGTGAGCGCCCCGGGAAGGAAAAACTGTTTTTT
TRBV5-6	TRBJ2-3	TRBD2	NA	CASSYLAGDTDTQYF	TGTGCCAGCAGCTACCTAGCGGGAGACACAGATACGCAGTATTTT
TRBV4-1	TRBJ2-3	TRBD1	NA	CASSQGRTGTGTTDTQYF	TGCGCCAGCAGCCAAGGCCGAACCGGGACAGGGACCACAGATACGCAGTATTTT
TRBV5-1	TRBJ2-1	TRBD1	NA	CASSSNFGQGAYNEQFF	TGCGCCAGCAGCTCTAACTTCGGACAGGGGGCCTACAATGAGCAGTTCTTC
TRBV15	TRBJ2-7	NA	NA	CATRVSSESYEQYF	TGTGCCACCAGGGTTTCATCGGAGTCCTACGAGCAGTACTTC
TRBV21-1	TRBJ1-4	NA	NA	CASSACLTGGEEKLFF	TGTGCCAGCAGCGCTTGTCTGACAGGGGGCGAGGAAAAACTGTTTTTT
TRBV7-2	TRBJ1-4	TRBD1	many	CASSSSTGAGEKLFF	TGTGCCAGCAGCTCCTCTACAGGGGCAGGGGAAAAACTGTTTTTT
TRBV5-1	TRBJ1-3	NA	NA	CASSLDRATGNTIYF	TGCGCCAGCAGCTTGGACAGGGCTACTGGAAACACCATATATTTT
TRBV6-5	TRBJ2-2	NA	NA	CASNKDTNTGELFF	TGTGCCAGCAACAAGGACACAAACACCGGGGAGCTGTTTTTT
TRBV6-5	TRBJ2-7	TRBD1	once	CASSTQTGAYEQYF	TGTGCCAGCAGTACCCAAACAGGGGCCTACGAGCAGTACTTC
TRBV3-1/TRBV3-2	TRBJ2-1	NA	NA	CASSLAGNYNEQFF	TGTGCCAGCAGCCTTGCAGGAAACTACAATGAGCAGTTCTTC
TRBV27	TRBJ2-1	TRBD1	NA	CASSLTQGYGYNEQFF	TGTGCCAGCAGTTTAACACAGGGGTATGGCTACAATGAGCAGTTCTTC
TRBV12-5	TRBJ1-5	NA	NA	CASGLSVGASNQPQHF	TGTGCTAGTGGTTTGTCAGTGGGAGCTAGCAATCAGCCCCAGCATTTT
TRBV5-1	TRBJ2-5	TRBD1	NA	CASSRDREQETQYF	TGCGCCAGCAGCAGGGACAGGGAGCAAGAGACCCAGTACTTC
TRBV28	TRBJ1-5	NA	NA	CASSSQGGSNQPQHF	TGTGCCAGCAGTTCCCAGGGCGGTAGCAATCAGCCCCAGCATTTT
TRBV13	TRBJ1-6	NA	NA	CASSLLSNSPLHF	TGTGCCAGCAGCTTGCTTAGTAATTCACCCCTCCACTTT
TRBV4-2	TRBJ1-6	NA	NA	CASSPEDGRSAYNSPLHF	TGTGCCAGCAGCCCAGAGGACGGGAGGTCTGCATATAATTCACCCCTCCACTTT
TRBV2	TRBJ2-4	TRBD1	NA	CASRGDRGIQYF	TGTGCCAGCAGGGGGGACAGGGGAATTCAGTACTTC
TRBV27	TRBJ1-1	NA	NA	CASTVHRAATEAFF	TGTGCCAGCACCGTGCACAGGGCCGCCACTGAAGCTTTCTTT
TRBV6-5	TRBJ1-5	TRBD1	NA	CASSSGQGSNQPQHF	TGTGCCAGCAGCTCGGGACAGGGCAGCAATCAGCCCCAGCATTTT
TRBV18	TRBJ1-2	NA	NA	CASSPTALLSNYGYTF	TGTGCCAGCTCACCTACCGCTTTACTCTCTAACTATGGCTACACCTTC
TRBV7-2	TRBJ2-7	NA	NA	CASSFLGGPSYEQYF	TGTGCCAGCAGCTTCCTGGGGGGGCCCTCCTACGAGCAGTACTTC
TRBV5-1	TRBJ2-1	TRBD1	NA	CASRPPGQGRKEFF	TGCGCCAGCAGACCACCCGGACAGGGGAGGAAAGAGTTCTTC
TRBV7-9	TRBJ2-2	TRBD1	few	CASSLKTGGVNTGELFF	TGTGCCAGCAGCCTCAAGACAGGGGGGGTAAACACCGGGGAGCTGTTTTTT
TRBV7-9	TRBJ2-5	TRBD2	NA	CASSPRLAGAPLETQYF	TGTGCCAGCAGCCCGCGACTAGCGGGGGCCCCCCTGGAGACCCAGTACTTC
TRBV27	TRBJ1-6	NA	NA	CASRLGGIGGNSPLHF	TGTGCCAGCCGGTTAGGGGGGATCGGGGGGAATTCACCCCTCCACTTT
TRBV3-1/TRBV3-2	TRBJ2-1	TRBD2	NA	CASSLAGGPGEQFF	TGTGCCAGCAGCCTGGCGGGGGGGCCTGGTGAGCAGTTCTTC
TRBV23-1	TRBJ1-3	TRBD1	NA	CASSQSKIQGTSGNTIYF	TGCGCCAGCAGTCAGTCTAAAATACAGGGGACCTCTGGAAACACCATATATTTT
TRBV7-8	TRBJ1-1	NA	NA	CASSFQVPMNTEAFF	TGTGCCAGCAGCTTTCAGGTGCCGATGAACACTGAAGCTTTCTTT
TRBV18	TRBJ1-5	NA	NA	CASSEAVVNQPQHF	TGTGCCAGCTCAGAGGCAGTCGTCAATCAGCCCCAGCATTTT